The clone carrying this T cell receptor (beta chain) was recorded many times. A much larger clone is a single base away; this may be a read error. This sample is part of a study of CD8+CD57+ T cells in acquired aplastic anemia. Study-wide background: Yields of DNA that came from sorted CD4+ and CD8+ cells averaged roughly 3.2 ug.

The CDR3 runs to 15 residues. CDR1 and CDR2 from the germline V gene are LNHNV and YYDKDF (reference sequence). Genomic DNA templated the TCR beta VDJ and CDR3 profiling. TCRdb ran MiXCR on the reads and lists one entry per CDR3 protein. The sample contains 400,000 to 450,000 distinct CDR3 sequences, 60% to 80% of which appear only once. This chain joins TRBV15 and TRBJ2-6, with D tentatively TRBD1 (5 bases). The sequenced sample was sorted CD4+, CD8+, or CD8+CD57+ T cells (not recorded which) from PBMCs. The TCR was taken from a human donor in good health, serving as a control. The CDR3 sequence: CATSRVVSGADVLTF. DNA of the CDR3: TGTGCCACCAGCAGAGTCGTCTCTGGGGCCGACGTCCTGACTTTC.